This TCR beta chain emerged from a study of monozygotic twins with inflammatory bowel disease. The CDR3 consists of 16 residues. Looked up from germline, CDR1 is LNHNV and CDR2 is YYDKDF (reference sequence). Input per TCR library consisted of 3500 ng of total RNA. Eight separate reactions per sample yielded the cDNA. With the 5' RACE reads reprocessed, TCRdb shows one record per CDR3 protein and no DNA. The ten most abundant clones cover 2.5% to 3% of a sample with about 380,000 distinct CDR3 sequences. Sequenced sample: blood. The source of this sequence is a human donor with ulcerative colitis or Crohn's disease, or a healthy co-twin of an affected twin (not recorded which). This chain links TRBV15 with TRBJ2-3; checking the TCRdb D call of TRBD2 is not possible without DNA. CDR3 in amino acids: CATSRLAGRSTDTQYF.